This TCR beta chain comes out of a study of blood T cell repertoires in COVID-19. Produced via immunoSEQ multiplex PCR; TCRdb's table is partial and in-frame only. The sample lists 300,000 to 450,000 clones; roughly 85% were seen once. The CDR3 totals 16 residues. Germline assignment: CDR1 SGDLS and CDR2 YYNGEE. With 0 bases removed from V and 7 bases from J, the gap between germline ends came to 19 bases. Sequenced material: peripheral blood. The receptor was derived from a woman under 30 with acute or convalescent COVID-19. The chain couples TRBV9 to TRBJ1-2; D might be TRBD1 (6 bases). The CDR3 bases are TGTGCCAGCAGCGTAGAGAGTTTGGGGGGGGCTGGTGGCTACACCTTC. Protein: CASSVESLGGAGGYTF.